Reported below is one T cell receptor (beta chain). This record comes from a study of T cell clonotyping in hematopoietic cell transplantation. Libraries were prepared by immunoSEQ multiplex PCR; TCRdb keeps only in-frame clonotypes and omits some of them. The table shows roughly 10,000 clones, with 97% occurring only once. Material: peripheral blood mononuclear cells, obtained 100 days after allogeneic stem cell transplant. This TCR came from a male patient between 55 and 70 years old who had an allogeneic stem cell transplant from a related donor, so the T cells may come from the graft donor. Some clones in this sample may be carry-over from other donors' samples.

Here the CDR3 reads CASSLAQAGPQPQHF. In DNA form, the CDR3 reads TGTGCCAGCAGCTTAGCCCAGGCAGGGCCTCAGCCCCAGCATTTT. V usage is TRBV7-9 and J usage is TRBJ1-5, with D possibly being TRBD1 (5 bases). V was clipped by 0 bases and J by 6 bases, with 12 bases between them. The CDR3 length is 15 residues. CDR1 and CDR2 from the germline V gene are SEHNR and FQNEAQ (reference sequence).